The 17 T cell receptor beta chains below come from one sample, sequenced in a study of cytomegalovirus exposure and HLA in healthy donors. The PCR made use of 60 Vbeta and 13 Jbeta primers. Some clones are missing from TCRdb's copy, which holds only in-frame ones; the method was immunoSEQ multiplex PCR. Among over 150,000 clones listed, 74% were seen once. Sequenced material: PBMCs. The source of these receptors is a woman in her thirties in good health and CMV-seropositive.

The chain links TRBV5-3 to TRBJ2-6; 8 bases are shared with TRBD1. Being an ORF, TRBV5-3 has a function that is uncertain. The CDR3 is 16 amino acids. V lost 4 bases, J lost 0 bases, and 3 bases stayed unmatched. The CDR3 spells CARSGTGGSGANVLTF. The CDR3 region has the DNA TGTGCCAGAAGCGGCACAGGGGGCTCTGGGGCCAACGTCCTGACTTTC.

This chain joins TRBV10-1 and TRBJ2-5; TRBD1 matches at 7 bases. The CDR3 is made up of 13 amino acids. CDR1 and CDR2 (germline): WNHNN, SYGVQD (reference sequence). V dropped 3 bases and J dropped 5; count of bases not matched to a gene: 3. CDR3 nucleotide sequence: TGCGCCAGCAGTGAAAAGACAGGGGAGACCCAGTACTTC. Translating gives CASSEKTGETQYF.

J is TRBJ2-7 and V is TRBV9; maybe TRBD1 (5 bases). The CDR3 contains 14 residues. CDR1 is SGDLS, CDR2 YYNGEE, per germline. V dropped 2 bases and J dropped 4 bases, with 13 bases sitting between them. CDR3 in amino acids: CASSVGSKGYEQYF. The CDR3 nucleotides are TGTGCCAGCAGCGTGGGGTCTAAGGGGTACGAGCAGTACTTC.

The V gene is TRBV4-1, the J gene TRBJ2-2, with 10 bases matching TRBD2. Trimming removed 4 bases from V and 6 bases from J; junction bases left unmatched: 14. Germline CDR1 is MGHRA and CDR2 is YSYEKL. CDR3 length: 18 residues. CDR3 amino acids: CASSPSPVSGRSSGELFF. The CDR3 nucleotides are TGCGCCAGCAGCCCGTCGCCCGTTAGCGGGAGGTCCTCCGGGGAGCTGTTTTTT.

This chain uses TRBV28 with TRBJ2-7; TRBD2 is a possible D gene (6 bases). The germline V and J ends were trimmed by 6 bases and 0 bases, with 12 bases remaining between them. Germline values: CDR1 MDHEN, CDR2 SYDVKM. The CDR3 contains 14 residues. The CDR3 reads CASSWDGSSYEQYF. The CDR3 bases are TGTGCCAGCAGCTGGGACGGGAGCTCCTACGAGCAGTACTTC.

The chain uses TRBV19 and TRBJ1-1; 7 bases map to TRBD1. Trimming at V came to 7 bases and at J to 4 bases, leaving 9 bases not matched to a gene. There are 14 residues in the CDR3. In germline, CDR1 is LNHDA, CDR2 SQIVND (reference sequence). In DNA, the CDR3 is TGTGCCAGTACCTACACAGGGGTCGGCACTGAAGCTTTCTTT. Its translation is CASTYTGVGTEAFF.

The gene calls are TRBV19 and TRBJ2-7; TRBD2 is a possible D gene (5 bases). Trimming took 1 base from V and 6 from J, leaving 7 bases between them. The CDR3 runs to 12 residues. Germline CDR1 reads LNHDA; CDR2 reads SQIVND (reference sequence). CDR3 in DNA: TGTGCCAGTAGTATAGGGGCGGGCGAGCAGTACTTC. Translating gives CASSIGAGEQYF.

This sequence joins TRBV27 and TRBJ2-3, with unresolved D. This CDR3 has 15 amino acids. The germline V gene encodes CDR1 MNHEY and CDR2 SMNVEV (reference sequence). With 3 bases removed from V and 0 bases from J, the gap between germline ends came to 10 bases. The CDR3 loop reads CASSFSSTSTDTQYF. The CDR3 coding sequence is TGTGCCAGCAGTTTCAGTAGCACTAGCACAGATACGCAGTATTTT.

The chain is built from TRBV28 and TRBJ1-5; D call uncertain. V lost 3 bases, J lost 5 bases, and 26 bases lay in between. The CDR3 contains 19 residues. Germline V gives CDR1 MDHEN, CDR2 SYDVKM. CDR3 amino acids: CASSFPNLREYRADQPQHF. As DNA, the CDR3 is TGTGCCAGCAGTTTCCCCAACCTGCGGGAGTATCGGGCGGATCAGCCCCAGCATTTT.

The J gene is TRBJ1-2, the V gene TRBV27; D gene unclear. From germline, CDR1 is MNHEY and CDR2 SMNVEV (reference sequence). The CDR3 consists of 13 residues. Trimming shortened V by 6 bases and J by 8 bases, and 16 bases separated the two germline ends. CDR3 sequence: CASSPMGRLGYTF. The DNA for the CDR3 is TGTGCCAGCAGCCCTATGGGCAGATTAGGCTACACCTTC.

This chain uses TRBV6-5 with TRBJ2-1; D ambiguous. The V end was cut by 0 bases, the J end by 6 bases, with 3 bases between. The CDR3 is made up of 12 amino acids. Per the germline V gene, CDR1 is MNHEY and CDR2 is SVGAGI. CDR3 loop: CASSYSVNEQFF. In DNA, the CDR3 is TGTGCCAGCAGTTACTCCGTCAATGAGCAGTTCTTC.

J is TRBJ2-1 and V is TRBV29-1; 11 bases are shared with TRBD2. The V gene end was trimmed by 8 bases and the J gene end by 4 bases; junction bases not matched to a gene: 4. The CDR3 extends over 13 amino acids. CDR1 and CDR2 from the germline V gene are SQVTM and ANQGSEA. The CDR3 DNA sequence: TGCAGCATATCTAGCGGGAGGTACAATGAGCAGTTCTTC. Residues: CSISSGRYNEQFF.

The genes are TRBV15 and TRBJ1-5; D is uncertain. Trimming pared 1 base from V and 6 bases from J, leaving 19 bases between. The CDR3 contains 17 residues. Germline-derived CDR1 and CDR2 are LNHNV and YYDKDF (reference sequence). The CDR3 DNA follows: TGTGCCACCAGCAGAGGAGTGCAGCTATCTTCGGGTCAGCCCCAGCATTTT. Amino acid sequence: CATSRGVQLSSGQPQHF.

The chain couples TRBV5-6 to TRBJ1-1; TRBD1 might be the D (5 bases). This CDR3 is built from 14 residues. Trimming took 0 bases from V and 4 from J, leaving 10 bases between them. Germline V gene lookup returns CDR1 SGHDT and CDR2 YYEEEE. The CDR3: CASSLAGRGTEAFF. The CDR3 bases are TGTGCCAGCAGCTTGGCCGGAAGGGGCACTGAAGCTTTCTTT.

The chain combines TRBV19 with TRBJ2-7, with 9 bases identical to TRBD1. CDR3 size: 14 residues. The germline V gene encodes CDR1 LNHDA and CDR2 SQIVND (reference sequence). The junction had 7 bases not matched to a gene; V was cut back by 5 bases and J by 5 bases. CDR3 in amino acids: CASSPRDRVNEQYF. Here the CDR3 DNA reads TGTGCCAGTAGTCCCCGGGACAGGGTGAACGAGCAGTACTTC.

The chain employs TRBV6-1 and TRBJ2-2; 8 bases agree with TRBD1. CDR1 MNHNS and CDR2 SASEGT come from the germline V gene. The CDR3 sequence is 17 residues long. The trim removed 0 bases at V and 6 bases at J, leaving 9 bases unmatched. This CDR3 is CASSEAISGGFAGELFF. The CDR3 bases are TGTGCCAGCAGTGAAGCGATATCAGGGGGCTTTGCCGGGGAGCTGTTTTTT.

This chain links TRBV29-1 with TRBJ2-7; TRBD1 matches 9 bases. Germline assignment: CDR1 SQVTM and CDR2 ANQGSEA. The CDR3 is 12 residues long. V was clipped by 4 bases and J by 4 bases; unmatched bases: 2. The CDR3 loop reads CSVVQGAYEQYF. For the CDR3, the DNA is TGCAGCGTTGTACAGGGGGCTTACGAGCAGTACTTC.